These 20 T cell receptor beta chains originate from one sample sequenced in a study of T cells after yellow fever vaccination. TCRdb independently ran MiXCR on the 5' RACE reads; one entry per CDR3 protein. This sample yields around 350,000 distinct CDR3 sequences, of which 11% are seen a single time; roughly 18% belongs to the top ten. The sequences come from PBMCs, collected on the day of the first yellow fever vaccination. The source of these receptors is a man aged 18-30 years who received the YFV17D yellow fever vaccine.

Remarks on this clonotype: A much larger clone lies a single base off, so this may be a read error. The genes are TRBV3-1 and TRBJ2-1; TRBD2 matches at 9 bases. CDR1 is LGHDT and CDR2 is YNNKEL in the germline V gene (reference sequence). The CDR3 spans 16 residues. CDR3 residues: CASSPGIAGAYNEKFF. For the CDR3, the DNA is TGTGCCAGCAGTCCCGGGATAGCGGGGGCCTACAATGAGAAGTTCTTC.

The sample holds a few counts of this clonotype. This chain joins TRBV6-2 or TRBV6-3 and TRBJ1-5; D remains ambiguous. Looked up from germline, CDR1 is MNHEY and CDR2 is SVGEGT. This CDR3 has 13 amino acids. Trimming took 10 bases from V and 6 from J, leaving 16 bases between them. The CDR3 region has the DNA TGTGCCACCCGGGTAACGGGTCCTCAGCCCCAGCATTTT. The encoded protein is CATRVTGPQPQHF.

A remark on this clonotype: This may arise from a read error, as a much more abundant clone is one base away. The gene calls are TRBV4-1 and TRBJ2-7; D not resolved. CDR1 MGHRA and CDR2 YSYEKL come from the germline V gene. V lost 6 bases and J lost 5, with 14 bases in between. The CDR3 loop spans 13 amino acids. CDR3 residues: CASRPQTWDEQYF. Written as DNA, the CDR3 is TGCGCCAGCAGGCCTCAAACTTGGGACGAGCAGTACTTC.

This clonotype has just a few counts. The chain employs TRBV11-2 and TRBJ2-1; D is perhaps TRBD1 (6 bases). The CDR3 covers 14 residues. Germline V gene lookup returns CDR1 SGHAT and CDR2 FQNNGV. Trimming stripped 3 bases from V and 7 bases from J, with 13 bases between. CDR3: CASSLFTGRNEQFF. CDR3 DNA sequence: TGTGCCAGCAGCTTGTTTACAGGGCGGAATGAGCAGTTCTTC.

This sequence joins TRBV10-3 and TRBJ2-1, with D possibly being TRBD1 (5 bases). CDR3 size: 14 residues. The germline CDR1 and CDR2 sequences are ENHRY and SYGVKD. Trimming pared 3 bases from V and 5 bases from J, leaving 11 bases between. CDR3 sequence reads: CAISEGAKNNEQFF. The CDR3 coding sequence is TGTGCCATCAGTGAAGGGGCTAAGAACAATGAGCAGTTCTTC.

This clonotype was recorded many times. CDR3 amino acids: CASSPLSRAHSNQPQHF. For the CDR3, the DNA is TGTGCCAGCAGCCCCCTCTCCAGGGCTCATAGCAATCAGCCCCAGCATTTT. The chain uses TRBV6-5 and TRBJ1-5; D might be TRBD1 (5 bases). This CDR3 contains 17 residues. Germline V CDR1 and CDR2: MNHEY, SVGAGI. V lost 6 bases, J lost 0 bases, and 18 bases lay in between.

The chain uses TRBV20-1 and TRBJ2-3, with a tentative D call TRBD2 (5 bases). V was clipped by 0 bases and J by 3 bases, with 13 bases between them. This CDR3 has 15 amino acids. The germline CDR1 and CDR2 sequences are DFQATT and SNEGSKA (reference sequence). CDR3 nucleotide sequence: TGCAGTGCTAGAGAGCGGGCTGAGTGGACAGATACGCAGTATTTT. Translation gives CSARERAEWTDTQYF.

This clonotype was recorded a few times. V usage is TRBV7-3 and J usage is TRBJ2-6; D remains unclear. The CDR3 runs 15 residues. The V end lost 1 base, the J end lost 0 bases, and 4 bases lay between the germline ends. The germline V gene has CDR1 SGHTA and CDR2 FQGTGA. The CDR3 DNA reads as TGTGCCAGCAGCTTAAGTACCTCTGGGGCCAACGTCCTGACTTTC. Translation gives CASSLSTSGANVLTF.

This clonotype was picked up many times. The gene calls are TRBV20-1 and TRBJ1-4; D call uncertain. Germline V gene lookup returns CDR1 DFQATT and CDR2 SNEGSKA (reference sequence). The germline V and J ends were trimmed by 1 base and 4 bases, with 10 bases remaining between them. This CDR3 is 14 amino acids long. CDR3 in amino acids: CSARGRLLNEKLFF. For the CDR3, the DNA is TGCAGTGCTAGAGGACGCCTTCTTAATGAAAAACTGTTTTTT.

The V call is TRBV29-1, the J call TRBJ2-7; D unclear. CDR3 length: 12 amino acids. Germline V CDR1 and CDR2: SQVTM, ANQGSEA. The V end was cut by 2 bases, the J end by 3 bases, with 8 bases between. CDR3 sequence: CSVEMADYEQYF. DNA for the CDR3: TGCAGCGTTGAAATGGCAGACTACGAGCAGTACTTC.

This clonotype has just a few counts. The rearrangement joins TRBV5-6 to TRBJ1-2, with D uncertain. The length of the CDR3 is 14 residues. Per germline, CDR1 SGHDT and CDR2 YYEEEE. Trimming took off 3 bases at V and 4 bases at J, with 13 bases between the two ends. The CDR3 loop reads CASSSYGEFYGYTF. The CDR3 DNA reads TGTGCCAGCAGCTCGTACGGCGAATTCTATGGCTACACCTTC.

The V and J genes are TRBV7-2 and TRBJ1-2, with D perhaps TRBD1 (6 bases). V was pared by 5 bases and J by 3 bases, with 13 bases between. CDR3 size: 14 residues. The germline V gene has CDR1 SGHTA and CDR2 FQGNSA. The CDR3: CASSPMEGDYGYTF. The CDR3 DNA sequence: TGTGCCAGCAGCCCGATGGAGGGGGACTATGGCTACACCTTC.

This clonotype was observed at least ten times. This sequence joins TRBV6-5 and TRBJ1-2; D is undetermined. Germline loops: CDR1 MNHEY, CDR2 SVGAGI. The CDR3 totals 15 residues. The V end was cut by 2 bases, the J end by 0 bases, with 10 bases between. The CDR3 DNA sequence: TGTGCCAGCAGTTACCGACATTTATCTAACTATGGCTACACCTTC. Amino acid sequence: CASSYRHLSNYGYTF.

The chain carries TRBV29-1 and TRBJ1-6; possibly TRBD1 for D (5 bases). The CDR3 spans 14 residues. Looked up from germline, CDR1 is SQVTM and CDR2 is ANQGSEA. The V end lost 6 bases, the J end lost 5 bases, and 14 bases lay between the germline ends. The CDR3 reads CSVSQGFDNSPLHF. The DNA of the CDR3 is TGCAGCGTGTCTCAGGGATTCGATAATTCACCCCTCCACTTT.

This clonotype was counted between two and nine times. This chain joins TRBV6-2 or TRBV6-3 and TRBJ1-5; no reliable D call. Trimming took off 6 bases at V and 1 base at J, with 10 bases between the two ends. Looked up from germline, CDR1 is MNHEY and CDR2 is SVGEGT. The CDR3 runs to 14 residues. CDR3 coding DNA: TGTGCCAGCAGCCTCCCCAGGAGCAATCAGCCCCAGCATTTT. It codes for CASSLPRSNQPQHF.

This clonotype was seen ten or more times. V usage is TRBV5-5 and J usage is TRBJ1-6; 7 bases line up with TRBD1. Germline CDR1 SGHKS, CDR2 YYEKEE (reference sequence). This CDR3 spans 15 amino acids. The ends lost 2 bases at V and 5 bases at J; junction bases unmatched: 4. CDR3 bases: TGTGCCAGCAGCTTCGCGGGACAGAATAATTCACCCCTCCACTTT. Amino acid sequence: CASSFAGQNNSPLHF.

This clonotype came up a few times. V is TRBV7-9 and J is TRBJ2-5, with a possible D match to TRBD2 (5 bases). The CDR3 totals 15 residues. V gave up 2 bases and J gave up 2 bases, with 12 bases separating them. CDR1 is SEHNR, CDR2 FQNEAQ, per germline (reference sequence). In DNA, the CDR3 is TGTGCCAGCAGCTTATATGGTCTAGCACAAGAGACCCAGTACTTC. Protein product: CASSLYGLAQETQYF.

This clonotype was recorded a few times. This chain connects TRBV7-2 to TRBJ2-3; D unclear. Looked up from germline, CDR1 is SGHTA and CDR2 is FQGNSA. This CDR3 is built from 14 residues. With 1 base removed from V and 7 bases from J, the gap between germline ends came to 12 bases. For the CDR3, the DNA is TGTGCCAGCAGCTTAGGGTACCAGCCAAATACGCAGTATTTT. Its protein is CASSLGYQPNTQYF.

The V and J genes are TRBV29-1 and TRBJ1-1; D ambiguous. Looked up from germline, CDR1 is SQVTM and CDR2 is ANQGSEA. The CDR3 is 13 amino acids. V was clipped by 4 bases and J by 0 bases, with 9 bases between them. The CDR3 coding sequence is TGCAGCGTTGGGCCTCAAATGAACACTGAAGCTTTCTTT. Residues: CSVGPQMNTEAFF.

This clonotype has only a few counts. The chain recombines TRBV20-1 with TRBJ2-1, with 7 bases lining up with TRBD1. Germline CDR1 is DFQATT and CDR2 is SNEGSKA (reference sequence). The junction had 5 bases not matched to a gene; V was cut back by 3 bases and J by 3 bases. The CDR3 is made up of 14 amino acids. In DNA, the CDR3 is TGCAGTGCTAGCAGGGACAGCCTCTACAATGAGCAGTTCTTC. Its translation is CSASRDSLYNEQFF.